Only a few counts were recorded for the clone carrying this T cell receptor beta chain. No antigen is known for it. cDNA synthesis used the whole RNA isolate, giving expressed TCRB sequences. Produced via immunoSEQ multiplex PCR; TCRdb's table is partial and in-frame only. The data show tens of thousands of clones, 30% to 35% seen once. There was one heparinised blood draw per donor, averaging about 116 mL. Germline V CDR1 and CDR2: SGHRS, YFSETQ. This CDR3 contains 15 residues. V gave up 0 bases and J gave up 5 bases, with 14 bases separating them. This entry is derived from a study of beta chain features in type 1 diabetes. Findings and limits, study-wide: Short templates might get an advantage during PCR, and this would be equal in patients and controls. No resolution was reached here on whether HLA type influences TCRB rearrangement.

Source material: stem cell memory CD4+ T cells from blood. This sequence was found in a woman aged 18-35 years in good health. V gene TRBV5-1 combines with J gene TRBJ1-1; D is unresolved. Here the CDR3 DNA reads TGCGCCAGCAGCTTGGCGGGGATGGGAAATACTGAAGCTTTCTTT. This gives the protein CASSLAGMGNTEAFF.